The entry below describes one T cell receptor beta chain. Its antigen is unknown. This sample was taken from a study of cytomegalovirus exposure and HLA in healthy donors. The study's findings and limits: Later genetic work tied a missense DCLRE1C variant to beta-chain V and J trimming.

CDR1 and CDR2 from the germline V gene are MRHNA and SNTAGT. J was trimmed by 13 bases and V by 8 bases; bases with no gene match: 10. The CDR3 is 12 amino acids. With 60 Vbeta and 13 Jbeta primers, the PCR was carried out. TCRdb keeps only in-frame clones here, not all; method: immunoSEQ multiplex PCR. The sample includes about 110,000 clones, roughly 80% of them seen just once. Material for sequencing was PBMCs. This TCR derives from a man aged 40-49 years in good health and CMV-seronegative. V gene TRBV6-4 combines with J gene TRBJ2-1; 8 positions agree with TRBD2. CDR3 nucleotide sequence: TGTGCCAGCCGGGGAGGCGGGGGGCCTCAGTTCTTC. This gives the protein CASRGGGGPQFF.